The entry below gives a single T cell receptor (beta chain) sequence along with its context. What it binds is not known. The record originates from a study of Ad26.COV2.S vaccination and SARS-CoV-2 variants. Study overall: COV1001, an Ad26.COV2.S trial, supplied this vaccine-arm donor. The study gave Ad26.COV2.S intramuscularly, once or twice 56 days apart. Overall study results and limits: From the TCR breadth and depth analyses, total T cell responses may have been underestimated. Vaccine recipients surpassed placebo recipients in spike-specific TCR breadth.

The treatment here: around 19 received Ad26.COV2.S at low or high dose, single or two shots; 5 received placebo; per-sample allocation not given. Collection of samples fell on day 63 after the first vaccine or placebo injection. Generated by immunoSEQ multiplex PCR, the TCRdb table keeps only in-frame clones and is missing some. The sample includes about 680,000 clones, about 89% seen only once; the top ten take around 1.5%. The CDR3 extends over 16 amino acids. The V gene end was trimmed by 4 bases and the J gene end by 9 bases; junction bases not matched to a gene: 14. Germline assignment: CDR1 SGHNT and CDR2 YYREEE (reference sequence).

This sequence originates from a person aged 18-60 years who received the Ad26.COV2.S COVID-19 vaccine or a placebo. This rearrangement joins TRBV5-4 to TRBJ2-1; 9 bases are a match to TRBD2. Material: peripheral blood, obtained in a trial of Ad26.COV2.S vaccine versus placebo. CDR3 coding DNA: TGTGCCAGCAGCAATACCGGGACTAGCAGGAGGGGTGAGCAGTTCTTC. This codes for CASSNTGTSRRGEQFF.